Below, 22 T cell receptor beta chains from the same sample are listed, as sequenced in a study of coeliac disease. Profiling relied on immunoSEQ multiplex PCR, and the TCRdb table lists in-frame clones only, not all of them. Of around 4,100 clones listed, about three fifths were seen once; the top ten hold 5.7%. The specimen was lymphocytes from the gut lamina propria. The receptors derive from an older man without celiac disease.

This clone was seen once. V usage is TRBV19 and J usage is TRBJ1-1; D gene ambiguous. Germline lookup yields CDR1 LNHDA and CDR2 SQIVND (reference sequence). This CDR3 is built from 14 residues. With 9 bases removed from V and 0 bases from J, the gap between germline ends came to 14 bases. CDR3 sequence: CASRPQYMNTEAFF. CDR3 in DNA: TGTGCCAGCCGTCCACAATATATGAACACTGAAGCTTTCTTT. Drawing the rest from reference TRBV19 and TRBJ1-1, the complete variable domain is DGGITQSPKYLFRKEGQNVTLSCEQNLNHDAMYWYRQDPGQGLRLIYYSQIVNDFQKGDIAEGYSVSREKKESFPLTVTSAQKNPTAFYLCASRPQYMNTEAFFGQGTRLTVV.

This clone was seen a few times. The chain employs TRBV15 and TRBJ2-3; 8 nucleotides align to TRBD2. The CDR3 spans 17 residues. The ends lost 1 base at V and 4 bases at J; junction bases unmatched: 10. The V gene's germline CDR1 is LNHNV and CDR2 YYDKDF (reference sequence). CDR3 DNA: TGTGCCACCAGCAGAGGATTTACTAGCGGCCGGGCAGATACGCAGTATTTT. This translates into CATSRGFTSGRADTQYF.

This clone came up a few times. This rearrangement joins TRBV6-6 to TRBJ2-7; the match to TRBD2 covers 8 bases. V lost 6 bases and J lost 3; bases outside the gene matches: 10. The germline V gene has CDR1 MNHNY and CDR2 SVGAGI (reference sequence). The CDR3 sequence is 15 residues long. The CDR3 DNA reads as TGTGCCAGCAGGCGGGGGGACGGGGGACTCTACGAGCAGTACTTC. This codes for CASRRGDGGLYEQYF.

The sample holds one count of this clone. This sequence joins TRBV29-1 and TRBJ1-1; D is possibly TRBD1 (6 bases). Germline values: CDR1 SQVTM, CDR2 ANQGSEA. This CDR3 has 11 residues. V was shortened by 7 bases and J by 7 bases, with 13 bases between the two germline ends. The CDR3 sequence: CSAGALLEAFF. The CDR3 nucleotides are TGCAGCGCAGGGGCACTCCTTGAAGCTTTCTTT.

The chain couples TRBV27 to TRBJ1-5; weak D call: TRBD1 (5 bases). CDR1 is MNHEY and CDR2 is SMNVEV in the germline V gene (reference sequence). The CDR3 length is 13 residues. V was trimmed by 5 bases and J by 4 bases, leaving 9 bases between them. CDR3 amino acids: CASSGQINQPQHF. CDR3 nucleotide sequence: TGTGCCAGCAGTGGACAAATAAATCAGCCCCAGCATTTT.

This sequence joins TRBV9 and TRBJ2-7; D ambiguous. The germline V gene has CDR1 SGDLS and CDR2 YYNGEE. The length of the CDR3 is 13 residues. The V end was cut by 4 bases, the J end by 6 bases, with 14 bases between. The CDR3 nucleotides read TGTGCCAGCAGCCTCCTAGGAATAGGCGAGCAGTACTTC. Its translation is CASSLLGIGEQYF.

This clone was counted between two and nine times. The V call is TRBV6-6, the J call TRBJ1-1, with 7 bases aligning to TRBD1. The CDR3 extends over 15 amino acids. V shed 6 bases, J shed 5 bases, and the junction held 12 bases outside the gene matches. The germline V gene encodes CDR1 MNHNY and CDR2 SVGAGI (reference sequence). CDR3 protein: CASRINMGQSTEAFF. CDR3 nucleotide sequence: TGTGCCAGCAGAATAAACATGGGACAGTCTACTGAAGCTTTCTTT.

The genes are TRBV11-2 and TRBJ1-2; unclear D gene. Germline CDR1 is SGHAT and CDR2 is FQNNGV. The CDR3 totals 16 residues. V was clipped by 5 bases and J by 4 bases, with 20 bases between them. This chain's CDR3 is CASSLRPGIGSYGYTF. The CDR3 nucleotides read TGTGCCAGCAGCCTTCGACCCGGTATCGGGTCCTATGGCTACACCTTC.

The chain links TRBV28 to TRBJ2-7; TRBD2 matches 8 bases. Losses at the gene ends were 5 bases for V and 0 bases for J; bases not matched to a gene: 6. The CDR3 totals 15 residues. The V gene's germline CDR1 is MDHEN and CDR2 SYDVKM. The CDR3 sequence: CASSREGRGSYEQYF. DNA of the CDR3: TGTGCCAGCAGTCGGGAGGGGCGGGGCTCCTACGAGCAGTACTTC.

This clone has a handful of counts. The chain recombines TRBV5-1 with TRBJ1-1; D not certain. Germline V lookup: CDR1 SGHRS, CDR2 YFSETQ. The CDR3 spans 14 residues. V lost 0 bases and J 4 bases, leaving 10 bases between the germline ends. DNA for the CDR3: TGCGCCAGCAGCTTGGGAGGGAAGCCCACTGAAGCTTTCTTT. It is translated as CASSLGGKPTEAFF.

This clone came up a few times. The rearrangement joins TRBV5-1 to TRBJ2-7; 9 bases align to TRBD1. Germline loops: CDR1 SGHRS, CDR2 YFSETQ. V shed 3 bases, J shed 5 bases, and the junction held 6 bases outside the gene matches. This CDR3 is 14 amino acids long. The CDR3 nucleotides are TGCGCCAGCAGCTACTACAGGGGGCGGAACGAGCAGTACTTC. This gives the protein CASSYYRGRNEQYF.

The rearrangement links TRBV27 to TRBJ2-3; D remains unclear. CDR1 is MNHEY, CDR2 SMNVEV, per germline (reference sequence). The V end lost 8 bases, the J end lost 6 bases, and 12 bases lay between the germline ends. The CDR3 covers 12 residues. The CDR3 reads CASRTVGDTQYF. The CDR3 region has the DNA TGTGCCAGCCGCACGGTCGGGGATACGCAGTATTTT.

This clone was found once. V is TRBV6-5 and J is TRBJ2-1, with 8 bases fitting TRBD2. The CDR3 extends over 14 amino acids. Trimming took 7 bases from V and 7 from J; bases not matched to a gene: 9. Per the germline V gene, CDR1 is MNHEY and CDR2 is SVGAGI. The CDR3 is CASKIAGLGNEQFF. The CDR3 region has the DNA TGTGCCAGCAAAATAGCGGGGCTCGGGAATGAGCAGTTCTTC.

This clone has just a few counts. The chain uses TRBV4-1 and TRBJ1-4; 8 nucleotides line up with TRBD1. J was trimmed by 8 bases and V by 1 base; bases with no gene match: 6. The germline V gene has CDR1 MGHRA and CDR2 YSYEKL. This CDR3 is 15 amino acids long. This CDR3 is CASSQGIQGGEKLFF. In DNA, the CDR3 is TGCGCCAGCAGCCAAGGGATACAGGGGGGGGAAAAACTGTTTTTT.

For the CDR3, the DNA is TGTGCTAGTGGTTTGACGAAACAGGGTAAATCCTACGAGCAGTACTTC. Amino acids: CASGLTKQGKSYEQYF. The chain recombines TRBV12-5 with TRBJ2-7; a possible D gene is TRBD1 (6 bases). This CDR3 is built from 16 residues. Germline V gives CDR1 LGHNT, CDR2 FRNRAP. V lost 2 bases to trimming and J lost 1 base, with 15 bases between them.

The chain uses TRBV6-1 and TRBJ2-7; 8 nucleotides line up with TRBD2. The CDR3 consists of 15 residues. Trimming took 0 bases from V and 2 from J; bases not matched to a gene: 3. Germline CDR1 is MNHNS and CDR2 is SASEGT. The CDR3 protein is CASSEAFGGAYEQYF. As DNA, the CDR3 is TGTGCCAGCAGTGAAGCATTCGGGGGGGCCTACGAGCAGTACTTC.

J is TRBJ1-1 and V is TRBV23-1; 10 bases are a match to TRBD1. TRBV23-1 is an ORF, and what it does is uncertain. There are 14 residues in the CDR3. The ends lost 9 bases at V and 7 bases at J; junction bases unmatched: 11. The CDR3 coding sequence is TGCGCCAGGACAGGGGGCGCTTCCTTCCTTGAAGCTTTCTTT. It is translated as CARTGGASFLEAFF.

The chain carries TRBV28 and TRBJ2-7, with D possibly being TRBD2 (5 bases). V lost 5 bases, J lost 1 base, and 15 bases lay in between. This CDR3 spans 15 amino acids. CDR1 is MDHEN and CDR2 is SYDVKM in the germline V gene. The CDR3 loop reads CASSSEGRGSYEQYF. Written as DNA, the CDR3 is TGTGCCAGCAGTAGCGAAGGACGGGGTTCCTACGAGCAGTACTTC.

Turning to this clone: An end of the junction does not agree with germline; a read error may underlie this. At the DNA level, this CDR3 is encoded by other sequences in the same sample as well. The rearrangement uses TRBV5-1 and TRBJ2-7, with 7 bases aligning to TRBD1. The V gene's germline CDR1 is SGHRS and CDR2 YFSETQ. The length of the CDR3 is 14 residues. The CDR3 coding sequence is TGTGCCAGCAGCTTGGCGGCAGGGGGTTACGAGCAGTACTTC. It specifies CASSLAAGGYEQYF. Complete variable domain (other parts from reference TRBV5-1 and TRBJ2-7): KAGVTQTPRYLIKTRGQQVTLSCSPISGHRSVSWYQQTPGQGLQFLFEYFSETQRNKGNFPGRFSGRQFSNSRSEMNVSTLELGDSALYLCASSLAAGGYEQYFGPGTRLTVT.

This chain connects TRBV6-1 to TRBJ2-5; 12 bases line up with TRBD2. Germline loops: CDR1 MNHNS, CDR2 SASEGT. The CDR3 has 14 residues. V lost 8 bases to trimming and J lost 5 bases; unmatched junction nucleotides: 6. CDR3: CASLAGGPRETQYF. In DNA, the CDR3 is TGTGCCAGCCTAGCGGGGGGGCCAAGGGAGACCCAGTACTTC.

The rearrangement joins TRBV29-1 to TRBJ2-5; TRBD1 matches at 11 bases. CDR3 size: 13 residues. Per the germline V gene, CDR1 is SQVTM and CDR2 is ANQGSEA. The V segment lost 1 base and the J segment 7 bases; nucleotides outside the gene matches: 2. CDR3 nucleotides: TGCAGCGTTGAAGTTGGGACAGGGGGGACCCAGTACTTC. As protein: CSVEVGTGGTQYF.

This clone has only a few counts. This chain uses TRBV6-1 with TRBJ2-3; the match to TRBD2 covers 14 bases. Germline V CDR1 and CDR2: MNHNS, SASEGT. The CDR3 covers 16 residues. The ends lost 4 bases at V and 3 bases at J; junction bases unmatched: 3. The CDR3 loop reads CASSGLAGGLTDTQYF. DNA for the CDR3: TGTGCCAGCAGTGGACTAGCGGGGGGGTTAACAGATACGCAGTATTTT.